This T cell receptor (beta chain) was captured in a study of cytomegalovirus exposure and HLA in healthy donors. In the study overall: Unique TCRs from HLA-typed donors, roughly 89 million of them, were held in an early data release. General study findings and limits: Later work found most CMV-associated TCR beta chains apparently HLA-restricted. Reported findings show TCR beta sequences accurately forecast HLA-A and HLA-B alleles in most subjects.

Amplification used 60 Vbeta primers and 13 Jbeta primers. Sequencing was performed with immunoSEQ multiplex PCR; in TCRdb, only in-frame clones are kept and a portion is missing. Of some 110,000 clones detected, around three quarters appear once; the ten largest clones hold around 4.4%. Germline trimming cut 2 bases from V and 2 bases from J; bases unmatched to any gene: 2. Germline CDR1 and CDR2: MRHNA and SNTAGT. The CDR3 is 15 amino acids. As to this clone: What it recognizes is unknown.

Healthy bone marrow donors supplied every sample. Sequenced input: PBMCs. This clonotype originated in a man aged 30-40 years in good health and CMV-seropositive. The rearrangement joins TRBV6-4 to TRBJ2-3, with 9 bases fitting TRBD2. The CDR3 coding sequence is TGTGCCAGCAGTGACCAGCGGGGGGACACAGATACGCAGTATTTT. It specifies CASSDQRGDTDTQYF.